These 3 T cell receptor beta chains were all obtained from the same sample, sequenced in a study of T cells in Graves' hyperthyroidism and ophthalmopathy. Researchers amplified the TCR beta CDR3 regions from RNA transcripts. The TCR CDR3 first-round RT-PCR relied on the HTBI primer set. Each CDR3 protein gets one entry after TCRdb re-called the multiplex PCR reads with MiXCR. The table shows around 490,000 distinct CDR3 sequences, with roughly 21% occurring only once. The specimen was blood. These receptors came from a man aged 40-50 years with Graves' ophthalmopathy.

This clonotype has at least ten counts. This chain uses TRBV28 with TRBJ2-3, with TRBD2 matching 8 bases. The germline CDR1 and CDR2 sequences are MDHEN and SYDVKM. V was clipped by 7 bases and J by 5 bases; unmatched bases: 11. The CDR3 spans 15 residues. This chain's CDR3 is CASTPSGSYEDTQYF. In DNA, the CDR3 is TGTGCCAGCACCCCCAGCGGGAGTTACGAAGATACGCAGTATTTT.

At least ten counts were recorded for this clonotype. The CDR3 loop is CSAKEIWTAHKETQYF. The CDR3 DNA reads TGCAGTGCCAAGGAAATATGGACAGCACATAAAGAGACCCAGTACTTC. The V and J genes are TRBV20-1 and TRBJ2-5, with D tentatively TRBD1 (6 bases). CDR3 length equals 16 residues. The germline CDR1 and CDR2 sequences are DFQATT and SNEGSKA (reference sequence). Trimming took 6 bases from V and 3 from J, leaving 23 bases between them.

This clonotype was observed a single time. The V and J genes are TRBV12-5 and TRBJ2-7; D is unclear. This CDR3 region has 12 residues. Trimming took 5 bases from V and 6 from J, leaving 11 bases between them. Germline lookup yields CDR1 LGHNT and CDR2 FRNRAP. The CDR3 sequence: CASGPTQSEQYF. The CDR3 DNA reads TGTGCTAGTGGTCCGACACAGTCCGAGCAGTACTTC.